Only a few counts were recorded for the clone carrying this T cell receptor beta chain. What it binds is unknown. Via MiXCR, TCRdb re-called the RT-PCR reads, giving one row per CDR3 protein. The data show roughly 150,000 distinct CDR3 sequences, with around 9.9% seen just once and 12% held by the top ten. CDR1 and CDR2 from the germline V gene are DFQATT and SNEGSKA (reference sequence). Trimming removed 0 bases from V and 2 bases from J; junction bases left unmatched: 6. CDR3 length equals 15 residues. The entry originates in a study of response to subunit inactivated influenza vaccine. General study points: Few additional T cells are recruited per seasonal influenza vaccination, authors suggested.

The rearrangement joins TRBV20-1 to TRBJ2-7; 8 nucleotides line up with TRBD2. Sequencing was performed on non-naive T cells sorted from PBMCs, taken roughly 48 days after vaccination. This TCR was sampled from a man aged 50 to 59 who received an inactivated influenza vaccine. Written as DNA, the CDR3 is TGCAGTGCTAGAGATCTTGGCGGGGGGACCTACGAGCAGTACTTC. Protein product: CSARDLGGGTYEQYF.